The 10 T cell receptor beta chains reported below all come from one sample, sequenced in a study of Ad26.COV2.S vaccination and SARS-CoV-2 variants. Specified treatment: about 20 received Ad26.COV2.S at low or high dose, single or two shots; 5 received placebo; per-sample allocation not given. Sampling happened 63 days after the first vaccine or placebo injection. Libraries were prepared by immunoSEQ multiplex PCR; TCRdb keeps only in-frame clonotypes and omits some of them. The repertoire holds hundreds of thousands of clones, with 89% as singletons. This specimen was peripheral blood, taken in a trial of Ad26.COV2.S vaccine versus placebo. The receptors derive from a person aged 18 to 65 who received the Ad26.COV2.S COVID-19 vaccine or a placebo.

The V and J genes are TRBV5-8 and TRBJ1-1; possibly TRBD1 for D (6 bases). Germline CDR1 SGHTS, CDR2 YDEGEE. The CDR3 totals 14 residues. V lost 3 bases to trimming and J lost 5 bases, with 14 bases between them. The DNA of the CDR3 is TGTGCCAGCAGCTCGGATCAGGGGCGGACTGAAGCTTTCTTT. Its translation is CASSSDQGRTEAFF.

The V and J genes are TRBV27 and TRBJ1-2, with a possible D match to TRBD1 (6 bases). CDR1 and CDR2 (germline): MNHEY, SMNVEV (reference sequence). Trimming took 4 bases from V and 4 from J, leaving 10 bases between them. CDR3 size: 13 residues. The CDR3: CASSYSQGYGYTF. The CDR3 nucleotides read TGTGCCAGCAGTTACTCACAGGGCTATGGCTACACCTTC.

On this clone: The same CDR3 also results from other DNA sequences found in this sample. The V gene is TRBV30, the J gene TRBJ1-6; no firm D call. This CDR3 is built from 12 residues. The V gene's germline CDR1 is GTSNPN and CDR2 SVGIG (reference sequence). V shed 3 bases and J shed 10 bases, with 10 bases lying between them. The CDR3 sequence: CAWSPGSSPLHF. In nucleotides, the CDR3 is TGTGCCTGGAGCCCTGGGTCATCACCCCTCCACTTT.

V is TRBV7-9 and J is TRBJ1-2; possibly TRBD1 for D (6 bases). Per germline, CDR1 SEHNR and CDR2 FQNEAQ (reference sequence). Trimming stripped 1 base from V and 4 bases from J, with 13 bases between. This CDR3 has 15 amino acids. CDR3 residues: CASSLGGTTSYGYTF. In DNA, the CDR3 is TGTGCCAGCAGCTTAGGCGGGACAACCTCCTATGGCTACACCTTC.

The chain links TRBV18 to TRBJ2-2, with D possibly being TRBD1 or TRBD2 (5 bases each). V lost 2 bases and J 4 bases, leaving 14 bases between the germline ends. The CDR3 consists of 16 residues. Germline V lookup: CDR1 KGHSH, CDR2 LQKENI. The CDR3 DNA reads as TGTGCCAGCTCACCAAGCGAGGGACCCTTCACCGGGGAGCTGTTTTTT. Its protein is CASSPSEGPFTGELFF.

Written as DNA, the CDR3 is TGTGCCTGGGGTAAAAGAGGGGGTACTGAAGCTTTCTTT. It is translated as CAWGKRGGTEAFF. The gene calls are TRBV30 and TRBJ1-1, with D tentatively TRBD1 (6 bases). From germline, CDR1 is GTSNPN and CDR2 SVGIG (reference sequence). Trimming stripped 5 bases from V and 5 bases from J, with 15 bases between. The CDR3 totals 13 residues.

V usage is TRBV5-1 and J usage is TRBJ1-1, with D perhaps TRBD1 (6 bases). The CDR3 has 14 amino acids. V dropped 4 bases and J dropped 0 bases, with 10 bases sitting between them. Germline lookup yields CDR1 SGHRS and CDR2 YFSETQ. The CDR3, as DNA: TGCGCCAGCAGCCCGGACAGCATGAACACTGAAGCTTTCTTT. Its protein product is CASSPDSMNTEAFF.

The chain uses TRBV6-7 and TRBJ1-5; 11 bases are a match to TRBD1. TRBV6-7 is recorded as an ORF, its role being uncertain. Trimming removed 7 bases from V and 3 bases from J; junction bases left unmatched: 11. This CDR3 has 17 residues. CDR3 sequence (DNA): TGTGCCAGCAATCCACGGACAGGGGGCGTCCCCAATCAGCCCCAGCATTTT. Translation gives CASNPRTGGVPNQPQHF.

This chain uses TRBV3-1 (or the pseudogene TRBV3-2) with TRBJ1-5; 11 bases are a match to TRBD1. The V segment lost 4 bases and the J segment 1 base; nucleotides outside the gene matches: 9. The CDR3 spans 18 residues. The germline V gene has CDR1 LGHDT and CDR2 YNNKEL (reference sequence). The CDR3 DNA reads TGTGCCAGCAGCCTGGGACAGGGGGGACGGGGGAGCAATCAGCCCCAGCATTTT. Translated, it gives CASSLGQGGRGSNQPQHF.

This chain uses TRBV18 with TRBJ2-1; D gene ambiguous. CDR3 length equals 16 residues. From germline, CDR1 is KGHSH and CDR2 LQKENI. V was clipped by 0 bases and J by 7 bases, with 16 bases between them. The DNA of the CDR3 is TGTGCCAGCTCACCACCCCTTACCCTGCACGGGAATGAGCAGTTCTTC. Translation: CASSPPLTLHGNEQFF.